This T cell receptor beta chain was captured in a study of blood T cells in healthy people across ages. Germline lookup yields CDR1 LGHNT and CDR2 FRNRAP. The CDR3 totals 19 residues. Trimming cost V 2 bases and J 5 bases; bases outside gene matches: 13. In the case of this clonotype: What it binds is unknown.

The second PCR ran roughly 6 to 11 cycles with a sample-barcoded 5' primer and J-beta primers. From the 5' RACE reads, TCRdb called clonotypes with MiXCR, one entry per CDR3 protein. The sample records roughly 1.5 million distinct CDR3 sequences, approximately 43% being singletons. The study's findings and limits: Reliance upon unsorted PBMCs precluded definitive naive versus antigen-experienced comparison.

Donors gave approximately 9.9 milliliters of peripheral blood apiece. Sequencing used blood. The TCR sequence derives from a woman younger than 35 in good health. This chain connects TRBV12-5 to TRBJ2-1; 12 bases align to TRBD2. This CDR3 reads CASGLTDRLAGGPDNEQFF. CDR3 DNA: TGTGCTAGTGGTTTGACCGATCGCCTAGCGGGGGGGCCCGACAATGAGCAGTTCTTC.